This is a list of T cell receptor beta chains from one sample in a study of Graves' ophthalmopathy and Graves' hyperthyroidism. TCRdb processed the multiplex PCR reads anew with MiXCR; each CDR3 protein has one entry. The profile shows about 480,000 distinct CDR3 sequences, around 15% of them singletons. What was sequenced was blood. The source of these receptors is a woman younger than 45 with Graves' ophthalmopathy. Both conserved end residues are part of each CDR3. The D gene is left open where the match is weak. Clone sizes are given selectively: once, few, many, or a class where the clone is expanded.

D gene | clone size | J gene | V gene | CDR3 DNA | CDR3 protein
NA | many | TRBJ2-7 | TRBV6-5 | TGTGCCAGCAGTTCGGCTCGAGGGGGGGCAGCGGAAAGGGAGCAGTACTTC | CASSSARGGAAEREQYF
NA | many | TRBJ2-2 | TRBV28 | TGTGCCAGCAGTCCTCGGGAGTCCCACGGGGAGCTGTTTTTT | CASSPRESHGELFF
TRBD2 | many | TRBJ2-2 | TRBV30 | TGTGCCTGGAGTGTACTCCCCGCGCTAGCGGGAGTATTGACCGGGGAGCTGTTTTTT | CAWSVLPALAGVLTGELFF
NA | many | TRBJ2-3 | TRBV20-1 | TGCAGTGCCGCCACTAGTGGGGCCGCAGATACGCAGTATTTT | CSAATSGAADTQYF
TRBD1 | NA | TRBJ1-1 | TRBV6-1 | TGTGCCAGCAGTGAAGGACTGGACAGGGTGGTGTCGAGCACTGAAGCTTTCTTT | CASSEGLDRVVSSTEAFF
NA | many | TRBJ1-2 | TRBV6-5 | TGTGCCAGCAGGTTAAGGGGGGAGAGGTATGGCTACACCTTC | CASRLRGERYGYTF
TRBD2 | NA | TRBJ2-2 | TRBV12-3/TRBV12-4 | TGTGCCAGCGAAACTGGGGCGGGGGCCGGGGAGCTGTTTTTT | CASETGAGAGELFF
TRBD1 | NA | TRBJ2-7 | TRBV6-1 | TGTGCCAGCAGTCGGGACAGAGGGTGGCAGTACTTC | CASSRDRGWQYF
NA | many | TRBJ2-7 | TRBV20-1 | TGCAGTGCTAGAGGGGACACCTTCTACGAGCAGTACTTC | CSARGDTFYEQYF
NA | many | TRBJ1-1 | TRBV6-4 | TGTGCCAGCAGTCGGCAGGCCGCTGAAGCTTTCTTT | CASSRQAAEAFF
TRBD1 | few | TRBJ2-5 | TRBV5-1 | TGCGCCAGCAGCTTCCAAACAGGGGGCGCTAAGACCCAGTACTTC | CASSFQTGGAKTQYF
TRBD1 | many | TRBJ2-5 | TRBV28 | TGTGCCAGCAGTTTAGGGGACAGGGTTTTTGAGACCCAGTACTTC | CASSLGDRVFETQYF
NA | NA | TRBJ1-1 | TRBV19 | TGTGCCAGTCTCAGTATAAGGTCGGTGGATGAAGCTTTCTTT | CASLSIRSVDEAFF
NA | many | TRBJ1-1 | TRBV5-1 | TGCGCCAGCAGCTGGGGGTACGGACCTGAAGAAGCTTTCTTT | CASSWGYGPEEAFF
TRBD1 | many | TRBJ2-7 | TRBV15 | TGTGCCACCAGCAGAGATCCGGGACAGGGGTCCTACGAGCAGTACTTC | CATSRDPGQGSYEQYF
NA | many | TRBJ1-6 | TRBV14 | TGTGCCAGCAGCCAAGTGACGGGGAGCTCCTATAATTCACCCCTCCACTTT | CASSQVTGSSYNSPLHF
NA | many | TRBJ2-7 | TRBV6-5 | TGTGCCAGCCGATACTCTCTGGCCCACGAGCAGTACTTC | CASRYSLAHEQYF
NA | many | TRBJ2-7 | TRBV6-5 | TGTGCCAGCAGTTACGGGGACGGGATCTCCTACGAGCAGTACTTC | CASSYGDGISYEQYF
NA | few | TRBJ1-1 | TRBV2 | TGTGCCAGCGACCGAGACCTCCCCGGGAGCACTGAAGCTTTCTTT | CASDRDLPGSTEAFF
NA | many | TRBJ1-6 | TRBV7-3 | TGTGCCAGCAGTTCGGGGGCCTCAAATTCACCCCTCCACTTT | CASSSGASNSPLHF
NA | many | TRBJ1-2 | TRBV5-1 | TGCGCCAGCTACGCTTCACCTGGTGGCTACACCTTC | CASYASPGGYTF
TRBD1 | few | TRBJ2-6 | TRBV4-1 | TGCGCCAGCAGCCAACGGACAGGGGAAGAAGCTGGGGCCAACGTCCTGACTTTC | CASSQRTGEEAGANVLTF